Listed here are 14 T cell receptor beta chains from one sample, sequenced in a study of cytomegalovirus exposure and HLA in healthy donors. The primer mix had 60 Vbeta and 13 Jbeta primers. Generated by immunoSEQ multiplex PCR, the TCRdb table keeps only in-frame clones and is missing some. Among approximately 170,000 clones listed, approximately 67% were seen once. The specimen sequenced was PBMCs. The source is a woman between 18 and 30 years old in good health and CMV-seropositive.

V usage is TRBV6-5 and J usage is TRBJ1-6; 7 positions match TRBD1. The V and J ends lost 2 bases and 6 bases, in that order; junction bases with no gene match: 4. This CDR3 contains 15 residues. Germline V lookup: CDR1 MNHEY, CDR2 SVGAGI. CDR3 nucleotide sequence: TGTGCCAGCAGTTACGGGGGACAGACTAATTCACCCCTCCACTTT. This sequence encodes CASSYGGQTNSPLHF.

The chain couples TRBV14 to TRBJ2-1, with 11 bases identical to TRBD2. The CDR3 runs 19 residues. Germline V gene sequence: CDR1 SGHDN, CDR2 FVKESK. V lost 4 bases, J lost 6 bases, and 17 bases stayed unmatched. As DNA, the CDR3 is TGTGCCAGCAGCCGTGCGGCTAGCGGGAGGACTCCCCTCGGCAATGAGCAGTTCTTC. This sequence encodes CASSRAASGRTPLGNEQFF.

The rearrangement links TRBV7-2 to TRBJ2-7; D gene uncertain. The germline V gene encodes CDR1 SGHTA and CDR2 FQGNSA. V dropped 3 bases and J dropped 7 bases, with 16 bases sitting between them. The CDR3 has 14 amino acids. Here the CDR3 DNA reads TGTGCCAGCAGCTTCCCGGGTCATATCGAGGAGCAGTACTTC. This translates into CASSFPGHIEEQYF.

V gene TRBV5-1 combines with J gene TRBJ2-7, with 8 nucleotides matching TRBD1. Trimming at V came to 4 bases and at J to 4 bases, leaving 4 bases not matched to a gene. CDR3 length: 13 residues. CDR1 is SGHRS and CDR2 is YFSETQ in the germline V gene. The CDR3 sequence is CASSGRQGYEQYF. The CDR3 DNA reads TGCGCCAGCAGCGGAAGACAGGGGTACGAGCAGTACTTC.

In this sample, this clone turned up a few times. This chain joins TRBV7-9 and TRBJ2-1; 8 positions match TRBD2. CDR1 and CDR2 (germline): SEHNR, FQNEAQ (reference sequence). V trimming: 4 bases; J trimming: 1 base; junction bases outside the gene matches: 9. The CDR3 covers 17 residues. This CDR3 is CASSSHTTSGSYNEQFF. The CDR3 coding sequence is TGTGCCAGCAGCTCCCATACAACTAGCGGTTCCTACAATGAGCAGTTCTTC.

The chain combines TRBV28 with TRBJ1-4, with no clear D. V was trimmed by 6 bases and J by 5 bases, leaving 10 bases between them. The CDR3 consists of 13 residues. Per germline, CDR1 MDHEN and CDR2 SYDVKM. The chain's CDR3 is CASSSGANEKLFF. DNA of the CDR3: TGTGCCAGCAGCAGCGGCGCGAATGAAAAACTGTTTTTT.

This chain joins TRBV7-3 and TRBJ1-5; D possibly corresponds to TRBD1 (6 bases). Trimming cost V 2 bases and J 0 bases, with 17 bases left between them. CDR3 length equals 18 residues. Germline assignment: CDR1 SGHTA and CDR2 FQGTGA. CDR3 region: CASSLQETGTSSNQPQHF. CDR3 in DNA: TGTGCCAGCAGCTTACAAGAGACGGGGACAAGTAGCAATCAGCCCCAGCATTTT.

This clone was seen a single time. This sequence joins TRBV5-4 and TRBJ1-1; 7 bases agree with TRBD1. This CDR3 is built from 16 residues. Per germline, CDR1 SGHNT and CDR2 YYREEE (reference sequence). After removal of 2 bases from V and 6 bases from J, the junction contained 13 bases not matched to a gene. The CDR3: CASSLRLSGTDAEAFF. The CDR3 region has the DNA TGTGCCAGCAGCTTAAGACTGTCCGGGACAGACGCTGAAGCTTTCTTT. The whole variable domain, filled in from reference TRBV5-4 and TRBJ1-1, reads ETGVTQSPTHLIKTRGQQVTLRCSSQSGHNTVSWYQQALGQGPQFIFQYYREEENGRGNFPPRFSGLQFPNYSSELNVNALELDDSALYLCASSLRLSGTDAEAFFGQGTRLTVV.

The chain joins TRBV5-4 to TRBJ1-2, with a weak D call TRBD1 (5 bases). Germline V gives CDR1 SGHNT, CDR2 YYREEE (reference sequence). This CDR3 contains 14 residues. Trimming removed 4 bases from V and 2 bases from J, with 12 bases in between. This CDR3 reads CASSRGGANYGYTF. The CDR3 bases are TGTGCCAGCAGCCGAGGAGGGGCCAACTATGGCTACACCTTC. The variable domain in full, completed from reference TRBV5-4 and TRBJ1-2, reads ETGVTQSPTHLIKTRGQQVTLRCSSQSGHNTVSWYQQALGQGPQFIFQYYREEENGRGNFPPRFSGLQFPNYSSELNVNALELDDSALYLCASSRGGANYGYTFGSGTRLTVV.

This clone was observed a few times. The V call is TRBV5-5, the J call TRBJ1-1; D unresolved. The V gene's germline CDR1 is SGHKS and CDR2 YYEKEE (reference sequence). This CDR3 is built from 13 residues. Deletions cut 1 base from V and 1 base from J, with 5 bases between. The CDR3 reads CASSLIRNTEAFF. CDR3 coding DNA: TGTGCCAGCAGCTTGATTAGGAACACTGAAGCTTTCTTT.

This clone was detected only a few times. CDR3 coding DNA: TGCAGCGCACAGCCGGGACTAGCGGGAACAGATACGCAGTATTTT. It translates to CSAQPGLAGTDTQYF. The chain combines TRBV29-1 with TRBJ2-3; 13 nucleotides line up with TRBD2. The trim removed 7 bases at V and 3 bases at J, leaving 7 bases unmatched. Germline V lookup: CDR1 SQVTM, CDR2 ANQGSEA. This CDR3 spans 15 amino acids.

This chain links TRBV9 with TRBJ1-2, with D unresolved. V lost 2 bases and J 5 bases, leaving 7 bases between the germline ends. This CDR3 comprises 12 residues. Germline loops: CDR1 SGDLS, CDR2 YYNGEE. CDR3 DNA: TGTGCCAGCAGCGTCTCGGGTTATGGCTACACCTTC. This codes for CASSVSGYGYTF.

This clone showed up just once. Other nucleotide sequences in the sample specify the same CDR3. This chain joins TRBV18 and TRBJ2-7; D is undetermined. CDR1 is KGHSH and CDR2 is LQKENI in the germline V gene. V gave up 6 bases and J gave up 0 bases, with 6 bases separating them. The length of the CDR3 is 12 residues. This CDR3 is CASSPSSYEQYF. DNA for the CDR3: TGTGCCAGCTCCCCTAGCTCCTACGAGCAGTACTTC.

The chain employs TRBV4-2 and TRBJ1-3, with 9 nucleotides matching TRBD1. This CDR3 has 15 amino acids. V lost 4 bases, J lost 6 bases, and 7 bases stayed unmatched. From germline, CDR1 is LGHNA and CDR2 YNFKEQ. The CDR3 protein is CASSLPRTGENTIYF. The CDR3 DNA sequence: TGTGCCAGCAGCCTCCCTCGGACAGGGGAAAACACCATATATTTT.